This T cell receptor beta chain was recovered during a study of shared clonotypes between healthy human individuals. Study findings and constraints: The study found lower generation probabilities in non-shared clonotypes than in those shared by all four donors.

The CDR3 runs to 17 residues. Per germline, CDR1 SGHTA and CDR2 FQGTGA. Trimming removed 4 bases from V and 4 bases from J; junction bases left unmatched: 13. In the case of this clone: Its antigen is not known.

Here immunoSEQ multiplex PCR was the method, and the copy in TCRdb shows in-frame clones only, minus some. Among about 960,000 clones, approximately 76% were seen once, and the ten largest hold around 1.4%. The chain couples TRBV7-3 to TRBJ2-1; 7 bases line up with TRBD1. The sequencing input was memory CD4+ T cells sorted from blood. The subset is: CD45RA-negative fraction. The source is a man aged 18 to 29 in good health. CDR3: CASSSSTGWRGYNEQFF. CDR3 bases: TGTGCCAGCAGCTCATCGACAGGGTGGAGAGGGTACAATGAGCAGTTCTTC.